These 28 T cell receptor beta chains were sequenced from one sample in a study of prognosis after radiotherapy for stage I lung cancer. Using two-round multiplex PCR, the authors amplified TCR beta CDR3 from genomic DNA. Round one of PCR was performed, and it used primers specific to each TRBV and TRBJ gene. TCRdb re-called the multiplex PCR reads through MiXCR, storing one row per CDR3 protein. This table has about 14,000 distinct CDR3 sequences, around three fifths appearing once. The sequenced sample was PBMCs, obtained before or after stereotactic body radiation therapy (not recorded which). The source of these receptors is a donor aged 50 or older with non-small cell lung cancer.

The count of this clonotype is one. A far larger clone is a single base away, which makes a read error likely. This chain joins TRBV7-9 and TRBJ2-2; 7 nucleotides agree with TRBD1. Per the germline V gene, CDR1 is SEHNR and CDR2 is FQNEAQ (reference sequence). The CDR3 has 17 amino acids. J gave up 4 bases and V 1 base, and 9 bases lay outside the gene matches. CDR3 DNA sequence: TGTGCCAGCAGCTTAGGGCTGAGACAGGGAATCACCGGGGAGCTGTTTTTT. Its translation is CASSLGLRQGITGELFF.

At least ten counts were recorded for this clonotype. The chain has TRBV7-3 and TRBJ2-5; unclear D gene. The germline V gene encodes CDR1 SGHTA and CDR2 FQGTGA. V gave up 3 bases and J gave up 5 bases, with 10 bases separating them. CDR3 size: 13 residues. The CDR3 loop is CASSFGPRETQYF. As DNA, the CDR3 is TGTGCCAGCAGCTTCGGACCGAGGGAGACCCAGTACTTC.

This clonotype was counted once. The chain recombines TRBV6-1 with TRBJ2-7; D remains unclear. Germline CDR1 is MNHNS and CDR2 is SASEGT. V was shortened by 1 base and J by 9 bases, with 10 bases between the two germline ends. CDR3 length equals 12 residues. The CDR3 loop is CASSEVRTGQYF. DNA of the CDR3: TGTGCCAGCAGTGAAGTGAGGACGGGGCAGTACTTC.

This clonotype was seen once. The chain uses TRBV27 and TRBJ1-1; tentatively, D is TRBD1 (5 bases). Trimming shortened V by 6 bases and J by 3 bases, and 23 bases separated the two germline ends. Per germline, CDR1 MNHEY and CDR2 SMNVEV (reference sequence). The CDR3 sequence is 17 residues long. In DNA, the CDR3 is TGTGCCAGCAGCTTTTACCCTCCAGGGAGGAAGGACACTGAAGCTTTCTTT. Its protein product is CASSFYPPGRKDTEAFF.

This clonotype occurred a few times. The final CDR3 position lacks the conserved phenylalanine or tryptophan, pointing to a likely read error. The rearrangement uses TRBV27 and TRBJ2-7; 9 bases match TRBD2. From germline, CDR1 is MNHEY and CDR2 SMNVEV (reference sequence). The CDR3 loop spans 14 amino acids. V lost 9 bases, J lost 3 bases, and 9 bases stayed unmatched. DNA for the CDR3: TGTGCCAGTCACGCGGGGGGGGATCTCTACGAGCAGTACTTA. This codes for CASHAGGDLYEQYL.

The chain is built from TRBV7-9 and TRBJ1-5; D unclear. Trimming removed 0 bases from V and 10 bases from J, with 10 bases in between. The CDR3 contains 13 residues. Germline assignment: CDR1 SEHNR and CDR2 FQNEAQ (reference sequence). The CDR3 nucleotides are TGTGCCAGCAGCTTAGCCGCTGAGAGTCCCCAGCATTTT. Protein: CASSLAAESPQHF. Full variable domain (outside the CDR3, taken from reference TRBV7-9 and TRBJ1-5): DTGVSQNPRHKITKRGQNVTFRCDPISEHNRLYWYRQTLGQGPEFLTYFQNEAQLEKSRLLSDRFSAERPKGSFSTLEIQRTEQGDSAMYLCASSLAAESPQHFGDGTRLSIL.

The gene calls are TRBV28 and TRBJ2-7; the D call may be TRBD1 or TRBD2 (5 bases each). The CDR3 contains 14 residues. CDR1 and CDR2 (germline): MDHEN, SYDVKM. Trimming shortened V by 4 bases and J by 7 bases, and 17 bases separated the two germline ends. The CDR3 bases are TGTGCCAGCAGTTCCCCCCTGGTATGGGGGGAGCAGTACTTC. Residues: CASSSPLVWGEQYF.

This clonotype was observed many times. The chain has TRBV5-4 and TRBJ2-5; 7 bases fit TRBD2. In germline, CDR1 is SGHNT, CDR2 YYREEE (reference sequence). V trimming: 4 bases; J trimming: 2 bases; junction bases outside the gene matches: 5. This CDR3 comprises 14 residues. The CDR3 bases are TGTGCCAGCAGCGGCGGACTAGGACAAGAGACCCAGTACTTC. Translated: CASSGGLGQETQYF.

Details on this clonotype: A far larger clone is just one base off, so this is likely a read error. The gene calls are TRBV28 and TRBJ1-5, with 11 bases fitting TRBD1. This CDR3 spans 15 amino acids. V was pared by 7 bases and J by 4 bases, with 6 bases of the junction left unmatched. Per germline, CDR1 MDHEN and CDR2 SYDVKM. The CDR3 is CASILGTGGNQPQHF. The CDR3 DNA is TGTGCCAGCATCCTCGGGACAGGGGGTAATCAGCCCCAGCATTTT.

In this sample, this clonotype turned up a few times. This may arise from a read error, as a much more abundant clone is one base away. CDR3 bases: TGTGCCAGCAGTGAGGAGGGGGGGGGAGCAGATACGCAGTATTTT. Its translation: CASSEEGGGADTQYF. This chain uses TRBV6-1 with TRBJ2-3; tentatively, D is TRBD2 (7 bases). V was pared by 3 bases and J by 4 bases, with 14 bases between. The CDR3 has 15 residues. Germline CDR1 is MNHNS and CDR2 is SASEGT.

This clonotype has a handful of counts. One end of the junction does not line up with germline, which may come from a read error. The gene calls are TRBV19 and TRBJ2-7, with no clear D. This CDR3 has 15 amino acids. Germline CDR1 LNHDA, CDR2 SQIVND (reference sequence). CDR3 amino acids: CASSTTDLSFYEHYF. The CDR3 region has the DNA TGTGCCAGTAGTACCACAGACCTTAGCTTCTACGAGCATTACTTC.

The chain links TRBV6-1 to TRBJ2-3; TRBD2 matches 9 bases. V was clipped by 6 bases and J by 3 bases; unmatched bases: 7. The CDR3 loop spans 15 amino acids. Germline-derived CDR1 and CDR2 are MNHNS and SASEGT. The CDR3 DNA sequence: TGTGCCAGCAGACGAGCCAGCGGGGGGACAGATACGCAGTATTTT. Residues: CASRRASGGTDTQYF.

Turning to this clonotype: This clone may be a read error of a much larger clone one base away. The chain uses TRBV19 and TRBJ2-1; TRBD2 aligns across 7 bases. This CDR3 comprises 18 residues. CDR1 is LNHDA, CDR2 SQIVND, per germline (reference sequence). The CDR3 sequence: CASSNPVLGFGDYSEQFF. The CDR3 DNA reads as TGTGCCAGTAGCAACCCTGTCCTAGGTTTCGGGGACTACAGTGAGCAGTTCTTC.

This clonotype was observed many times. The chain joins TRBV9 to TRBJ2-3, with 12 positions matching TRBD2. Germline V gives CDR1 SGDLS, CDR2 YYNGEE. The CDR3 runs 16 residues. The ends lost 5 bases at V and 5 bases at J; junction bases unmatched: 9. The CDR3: CASSFGTSGSLDTQYF. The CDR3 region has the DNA TGTGCCAGCAGTTTCGGGACTAGCGGGTCTTTAGATACGCAGTATTTT. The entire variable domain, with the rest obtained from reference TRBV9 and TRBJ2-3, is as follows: DSGVTQTPKHLITATGQRVTLRCSPRSGDLSVYWYQQSLDQGLQFLIQYYNGEERAKGNILERFSAQQFPDLHSELNLSSLELGDSALYFCASSFGTSGSLDTQYFGPGTRLTVL.

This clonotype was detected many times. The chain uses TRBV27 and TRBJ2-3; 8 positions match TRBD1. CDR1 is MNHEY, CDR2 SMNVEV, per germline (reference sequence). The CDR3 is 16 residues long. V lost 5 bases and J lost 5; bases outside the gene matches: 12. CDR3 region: CASSPKTGAVLDTQYF. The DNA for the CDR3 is TGTGCCAGCAGTCCAAAGACAGGGGCTGTTTTAGATACGCAGTATTTT.

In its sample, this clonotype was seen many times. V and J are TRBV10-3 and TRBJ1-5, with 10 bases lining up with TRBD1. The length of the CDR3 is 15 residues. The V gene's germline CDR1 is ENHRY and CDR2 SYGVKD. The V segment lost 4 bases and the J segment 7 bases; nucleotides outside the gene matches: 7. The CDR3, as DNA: TGTGCCATCAGTGGGACGACAGGGGGCGGACAGCCCCAGCATTTT. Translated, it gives CAISGTTGGGQPQHF.

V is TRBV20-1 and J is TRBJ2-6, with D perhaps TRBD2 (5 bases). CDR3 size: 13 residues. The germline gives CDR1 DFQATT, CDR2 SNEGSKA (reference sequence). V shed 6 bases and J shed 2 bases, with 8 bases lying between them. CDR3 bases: TGCAGTGCCCGGAGGACTGGGGCCAACGTCCTGACTTTC. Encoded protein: CSARRTGANVLTF.

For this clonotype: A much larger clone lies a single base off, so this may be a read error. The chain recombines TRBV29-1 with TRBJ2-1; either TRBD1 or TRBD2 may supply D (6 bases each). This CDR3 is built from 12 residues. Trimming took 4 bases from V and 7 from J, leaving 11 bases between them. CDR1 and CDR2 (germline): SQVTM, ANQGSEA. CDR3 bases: TGCAGCGTTGTGAGGGGGGCGAATGAGCAGTTCTTC. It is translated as CSVVRGANEQFF.

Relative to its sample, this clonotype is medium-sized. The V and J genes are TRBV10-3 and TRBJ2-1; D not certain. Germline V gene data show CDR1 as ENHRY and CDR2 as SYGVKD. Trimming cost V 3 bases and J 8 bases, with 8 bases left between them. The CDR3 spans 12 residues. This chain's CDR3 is CAISETGDEQFF. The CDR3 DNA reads TGTGCCATCAGTGAAACGGGCGATGAGCAGTTCTTC.

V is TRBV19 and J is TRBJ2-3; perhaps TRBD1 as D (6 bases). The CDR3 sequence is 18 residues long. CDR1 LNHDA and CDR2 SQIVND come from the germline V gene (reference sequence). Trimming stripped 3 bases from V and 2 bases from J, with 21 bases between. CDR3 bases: TGTGCCAGTAGTATGTGGGCTATAGGGGGTGGTGTCACAGATACGCAGTATTTT. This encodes CASSMWAIGGGVTDTQYF.

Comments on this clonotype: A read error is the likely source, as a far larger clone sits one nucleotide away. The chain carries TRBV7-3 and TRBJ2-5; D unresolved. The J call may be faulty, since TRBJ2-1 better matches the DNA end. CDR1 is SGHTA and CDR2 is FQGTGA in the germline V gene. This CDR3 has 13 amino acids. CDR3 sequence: CASSLTNSSEQFF. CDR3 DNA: TGTGCCAGCAGCTTAACCAATTCGTCTGAGCAGTTCTTC.

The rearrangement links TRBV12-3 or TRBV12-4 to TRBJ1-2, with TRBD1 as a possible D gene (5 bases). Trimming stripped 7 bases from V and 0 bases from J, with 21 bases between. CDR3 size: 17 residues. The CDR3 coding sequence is TGTGCCAGCACCCGTAGGGCAGGGAGTTTAACTAACTATGGCTACACCTTC. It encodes CASTRRAGSLTNYGYTF.

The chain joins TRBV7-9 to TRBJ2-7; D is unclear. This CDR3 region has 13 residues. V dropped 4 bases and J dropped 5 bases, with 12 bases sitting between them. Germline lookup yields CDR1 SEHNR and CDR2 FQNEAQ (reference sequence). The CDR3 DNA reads TGTGCCAGCAGCTATGGCAGTGGTGACGAGCAGTACTTC. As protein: CASSYGSGDEQYF.

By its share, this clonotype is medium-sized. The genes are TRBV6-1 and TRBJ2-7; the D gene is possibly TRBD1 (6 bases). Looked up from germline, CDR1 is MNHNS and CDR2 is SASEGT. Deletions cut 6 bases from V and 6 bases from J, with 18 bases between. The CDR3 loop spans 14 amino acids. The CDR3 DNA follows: TGTGCCAGCAGCCTAGGACAGCCGACGGGCGAGCAGTACTTC. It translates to CASSLGQPTGEQYF.

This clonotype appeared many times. The CDR3 is CASSHHFHGYTF. The CDR3 region has the DNA TGTGCCAGCAGCCACCACTTTCATGGCTACACCTTC. The chain couples TRBV7-9 to TRBJ1-2; D is ambiguous. V dropped 5 bases and J dropped 6 bases, with 10 bases sitting between them. The CDR3 has 12 amino acids. Germline lookup yields CDR1 SEHNR and CDR2 FQNEAQ (reference sequence). The variable domain in full, completed from reference TRBV7-9 and TRBJ1-2, reads DTGVSQNPRHKITKRGQNVTFRCDPISEHNRLYWYRQTLGQGPEFLTYFQNEAQLEKSRLLSDRFSAERPKGSFSTLEIQRTEQGDSAMYLCASSHHFHGYTFGSGTRLTVV.

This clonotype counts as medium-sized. As DNA, the CDR3 is TGTGCCAGCAGCTTAGTAGGCTCTGGAAACACCATATATTTT. It translates to CASSLVGSGNTIYF. V is TRBV7-8 and J is TRBJ1-3; the D is unclear. Germline V gene data show CDR1 as SGHVS and CDR2 as FQNEAQ. CDR3 length: 14 residues. V was trimmed by 1 base and J by 0 bases, leaving 4 bases between them.

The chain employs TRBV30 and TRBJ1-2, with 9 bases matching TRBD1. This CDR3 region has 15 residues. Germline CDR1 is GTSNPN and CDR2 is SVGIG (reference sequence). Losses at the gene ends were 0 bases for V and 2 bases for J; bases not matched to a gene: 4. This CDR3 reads CAWSVGQGINYGYTF. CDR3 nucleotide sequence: TGTGCCTGGAGTGTAGGACAGGGGATAAACTATGGCTACACCTTC.

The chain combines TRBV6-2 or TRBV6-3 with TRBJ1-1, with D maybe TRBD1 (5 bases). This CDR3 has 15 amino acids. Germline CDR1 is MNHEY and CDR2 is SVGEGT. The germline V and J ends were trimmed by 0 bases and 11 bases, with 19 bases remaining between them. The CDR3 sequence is CASSYSRSGTKAAFF. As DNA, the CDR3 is TGTGCCAGCAGTTACTCGCGTTCGGGGACTAAGGCGGCTTTCTTT.